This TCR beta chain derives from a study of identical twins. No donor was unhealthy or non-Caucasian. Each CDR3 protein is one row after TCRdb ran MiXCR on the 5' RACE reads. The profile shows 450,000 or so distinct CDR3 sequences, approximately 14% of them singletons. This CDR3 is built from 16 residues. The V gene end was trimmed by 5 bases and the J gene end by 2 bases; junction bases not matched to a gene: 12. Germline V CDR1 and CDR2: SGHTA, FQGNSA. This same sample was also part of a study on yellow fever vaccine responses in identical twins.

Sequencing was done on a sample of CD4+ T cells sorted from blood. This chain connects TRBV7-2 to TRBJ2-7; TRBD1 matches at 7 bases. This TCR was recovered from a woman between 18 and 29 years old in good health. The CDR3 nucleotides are TGTGCCAGCAGCGTACACGGACAGGCCTTACCCTACGAGCAGTACTTC. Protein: CASSVHGQALPYEQYF.